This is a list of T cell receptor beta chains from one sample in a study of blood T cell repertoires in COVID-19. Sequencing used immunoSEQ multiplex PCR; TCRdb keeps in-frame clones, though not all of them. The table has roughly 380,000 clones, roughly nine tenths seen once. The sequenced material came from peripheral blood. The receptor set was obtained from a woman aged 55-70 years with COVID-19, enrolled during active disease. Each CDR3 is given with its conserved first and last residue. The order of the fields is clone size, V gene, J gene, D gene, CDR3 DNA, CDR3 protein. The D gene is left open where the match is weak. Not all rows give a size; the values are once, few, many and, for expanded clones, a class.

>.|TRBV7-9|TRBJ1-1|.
TGTGCCAGCAGCTTAGCCGGGGGGGTGACTGAAGCTTTCTTT
CASSLAGGVTEAFF
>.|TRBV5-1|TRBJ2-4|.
TGCGCCAGCAGCTTGGACGGGAGACTAGCCAAAAACATTCAGTACTTC
CASSLDGRLAKNIQYF
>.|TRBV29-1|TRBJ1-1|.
TGCAGCGGTGTAATCCGAGGGCCTTCAAACACTGAAGCTTTCTTT
CSGVIRGPSNTEAFF
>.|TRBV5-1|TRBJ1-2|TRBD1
TGCGCCAGCAGCTCCGGGACAGGGTTCTATGGCTACACCTTC
CASSSGTGFYGYTF
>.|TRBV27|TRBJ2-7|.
TGTGCCAGCAGTCCAGGACACTCCTACGAGCAGTACTTC
CASSPGHSYEQYF
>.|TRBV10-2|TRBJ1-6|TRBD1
TGCGCCAGCATGGGACAGGGCTATAATTCACCCCTCCACTTT
CASMGQGYNSPLHF
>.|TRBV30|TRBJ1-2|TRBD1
TGTGCCTGCCCGGACAGGGCTTATGGCTACACCTTC
CACPDRAYGYTF
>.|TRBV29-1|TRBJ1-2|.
TGCAGCGTTCAACGAGGCCCGGAGGGGGGCTACACCTTC
CSVQRGPEGGYTF
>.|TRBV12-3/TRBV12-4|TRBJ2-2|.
TGTGCCAGCAGTCCCTCCGACACCGGGGAGCTGTTTTTT
CASSPSDTGELFF
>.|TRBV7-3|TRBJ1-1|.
TGTGCCAGCAGCCCTACCGGGACACCGAACACTGAAGCTTTCTTT
CASSPTGTPNTEAFF
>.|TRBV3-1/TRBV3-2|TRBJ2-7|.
TGTGCCAGCCGGAGGGGCTACGAGCAGTACTTC
CASRRGYEQYF
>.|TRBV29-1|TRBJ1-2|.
TGCAGCGTGAAGGGGCAGGGCTATGGCTACACCTTC
CSVKGQGYGYTF
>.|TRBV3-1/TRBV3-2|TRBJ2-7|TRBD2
TGTGCCAGCAGCCAATCACTAGCGGGCTCCTACGAGCAGTACTTC
CASSQSLAGSYEQYF
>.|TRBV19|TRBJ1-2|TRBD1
TGTGCCAGTAGTATAGCAGGGACAGGGGTTCATGGCTACACCTTC
CASSIAGTGVHGYTF
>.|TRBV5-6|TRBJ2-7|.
TGTGCCAGCAGCTTCCGAGCGATTCCCTACGAGCAGTACTTC
CASSFRAIPYEQYF
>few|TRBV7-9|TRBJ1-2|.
TGTGCCAGCAGCTCCTCCTCCACGATCGGGGGAGGTGGCTACACCTTC
CASSSSSTIGGGGYTF
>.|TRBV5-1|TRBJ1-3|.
TGCGCCAGCAGCGAGGGGACTTCTGGAAACACCATATATTTT
CASSEGTSGNTIYF
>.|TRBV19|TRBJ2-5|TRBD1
TGTGCCAGTAGTCCGCCCTATGGGACAGGGGGCGAAGAGACCCAGTACTTC
CASSPPYGTGGEETQYF
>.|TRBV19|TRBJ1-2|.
TGTGCCAGTAGTACGGCGGGAGGCTACACCTTC
CASSTAGGYTF
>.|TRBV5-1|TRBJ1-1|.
TGCGCCAGCACCCCTGACAGGTCGACGAACACTGAAGCTTTCTTT
CASTPDRSTNTEAFF
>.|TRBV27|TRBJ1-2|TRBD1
TGTGCCAGCAGTACTTCCGGGACAGGGGCCCGAGGAGGCTATGGCTACACCTTC
CASSTSGTGARGGYGYTF
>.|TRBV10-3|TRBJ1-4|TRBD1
TGTGCCATCAGTGAGGGAGACAGGGGGGTAACTAATGAAAAACTGTTTTTT
CAISEGDRGVTNEKLFF
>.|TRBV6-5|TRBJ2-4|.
TGTGCCAGCAGTATCCAGGAACTAAACATTCAGTACTTC
CASSIQELNIQYF
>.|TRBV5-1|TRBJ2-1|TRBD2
TGCGCCAGCTTATCGACTAGCGGGCAGCAGTTCTTC
CASLSTSGQQFF
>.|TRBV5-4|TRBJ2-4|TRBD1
TGTGCCAGCAGCGTGGACAGGGCCGCCCCAAACATTCAGTACTTC
CASSVDRAAPNIQYF
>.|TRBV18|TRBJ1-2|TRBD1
TGTGCCAGCTCACCCCAGACAGGGCAGGGTGGCTACACCTTC
CASSPQTGQGGYTF